This T cell receptor beta chain came from a study of blood T cell repertoires in COVID-19 (TCRdb year 2020). At the level of the whole study: The collaborator samples originated in the United States, Italy and Spain and spanned the acute and convalescent phases of COVID-19. The prospective study material was composed of cDNA or gDNA derived from T cells, B-cell-depleted T cells, or PBMCs. Subjects who had been exposed to COVID-19, were actively infected with it, or had recovered from it provided the deeply sampled blood TCRbeta repertoires that made up the dataset. A freely available public database, intended as a resource for researchers studying the immune response to SARS-CoV-2, is where the repertoires were released. The samples were drawn from the first 160 participants of the ongoing ImmuneRACE study and from roughly 1,300 subjects provided by 6 global collaborators. The sample metadata nearly always contained a de-identified subject ID, COVID-19 status, age in years and sex. Where HLA class I and class II types were available, the types were taken from metadata supplied by the sample provider, not from assay-based typing.

With regard to this clone: Its cognate antigen has yet to be identified. No base quality information exists; no much larger clone differs at one position.

TCRbeta CDR3 regions were amplified from genomic DNA using the immunoSEQ Assay, a bias-controlled multiplex PCR. Processing in the source paper ran as follows. The number of nucleated cells in each sample was estimated from the amplification of reference gene primers within the assay. To quantify the absolute abundance of each unique TCRbeta CDR3 rearrangement, sequence reads were collapsed and filtered. For each sample, productive Simpson clonality was calculated as the square root of Simpson's diversity index over productive rearrangements. As stored in TCRdb, this immuneACCESS dataset retains in-frame rearrangements with V and J assigned. A fraction of the clones does not appear; measured against another copy, unresolved V genes explain less than half of the discrepancy, and the remainder lacks a known reason. Clonal size and the V and J genes are those of that table, whereas D and trimming came from the DNA. The sample table records fewer than 350,000 clones; roughly 93% of these occur just once. In total, the top ten clones hold approximately 2.4% of the sample.

V is reduced by 3 bases and J by 4 bases, leaving a spacing of 12 bases between them. CDR1 ENHRY and CDR2 SYGVKD are derived from the germline V gene. Spanning cysteine to phenylalanine, the CDR3 consists of 14 amino acids. Only CDR3 DNA remains: 42 bases, in frame from the first base. The study at large found these results: The amount of clinical and demographic metadata varied by source and participant and was provided uncurated.

Participants in the prospective study were aged about 18 to 90 years, lived in some 24 United States geographic areas, and enrolled through a virtual design. In the prospective study, cohorts were assigned on the basis of participant-reported clinical history obtained from a screening survey and a study questionnaire. Mobile phlebotomists in the prospective study collected whole blood, serum and a nasopharyngeal or oropharyngeal swab from every participant. Additional blood draws and questionnaires over an approximately two-month period could optionally be provided by prospective study participants. Blood samples from the prospective study were shipped frozen or at room temperature prior to DNA extraction.

This TCR was sampled from a woman aged 40 to 50 with acute COVID-19. Sample: PBMCs or T cells enriched from blood (not recorded which). Recombination joined TRBV10-3 with TRBJ1-2; possibly the D gene is TRBD1, per 6 matching bases. The sequence in DNA is TGTGCCATCAGTGAAAGGGACATAGGCTATGGCTACACCTTC. Its protein reads: CAISERDIGYGYTF.